One and the same sample provided the 9 T cell receptor beta chains below, sequenced in a study of T cell changes during pregnancy in multiple sclerosis. Sequencing was performed with immunoSEQ multiplex PCR; in TCRdb, only in-frame clones are kept and a portion is missing. The sample includes about 60,000 clones, 91% of them seen just once. The sample here was CD4+ T cells from peripheral blood mononuclear cells, taken after pregnancy. The receptor source for this set is a female donor in good health, enrolled as a control in a pregnancy study.

V and J are TRBV5-1 and TRBJ2-5; 8 bases line up with TRBD2. Germline CDR1 SGHRS, CDR2 YFSETQ. J lost 5 bases, V lost 4 bases, and 4 bases had no gene match. This CDR3 spans 13 amino acids. CDR3 region: CASSISGAETQYF. The CDR3 nucleotides read TGCGCCAGCAGCATTAGCGGGGCGGAGACCCAGTACTTC.

The genes are TRBV18 and TRBJ2-7; 9 bases agree with TRBD1. Trimming took 5 bases from V and 2 from J; bases not matched to a gene: 4. CDR1 KGHSH and CDR2 LQKENI come from the germline V gene. The CDR3 is 14 amino acids. CDR3 region: CASSAGQGPYEQYF. The DNA of the CDR3 is TGTGCCAGCTCAGCGGGACAGGGCCCCTACGAGCAGTACTTC.

The J gene is TRBJ2-2, the V gene TRBV30; weak D call: TRBD2 (6 bases). The CDR3 sequence is 14 residues long. The V gene lost 0 bases and the J gene lost 5 bases, with 10 bases spanning the gap. The V gene's germline CDR1 is GTSNPN and CDR2 SVGIG (reference sequence). The CDR3 is CAWSVPGRTGELFF. Written as DNA, the CDR3 is TGTGCCTGGAGTGTACCGGGGAGGACCGGGGAGCTGTTTTTT. Based on the CDR3 plus reference TRBV30 and TRBJ2-2, the full variable domain is SQTIHQWPATLVQPVGSPLSLECTVEGTSNPNLYWYRQAAGRGLQLLFYSVGIGQISSEVPQNLSASRPQDRQFILSSKKLLLSDSGFYLCAWSVPGRTGELFFGEGSRLTVL.

V usage is TRBV9 and J usage is TRBJ1-6; no reliable D call. This CDR3 is 17 amino acids long. Germline-derived CDR1 and CDR2 are SGDLS and YYNGEE. V was pared by 3 bases and J by 7 bases, with 20 bases between. The CDR3 DNA reads as TGTGCCAGCAGCGCTGGGTCGAGTCAAACTACGAATTCACCCCTCCACTTT. Encoded protein: CASSAGSSQTTNSPLHF.

This chain connects TRBV19 to TRBJ1-2, with D unresolved. Trimming took off 7 bases at V and 0 bases at J, with 12 bases between the two ends. This CDR3 comprises 14 residues. CDR1 LNHDA and CDR2 SQIVND come from the germline V gene (reference sequence). CDR3 sequence (DNA): TGTGCCAGTACCAATGCTAATTCTAACTATGGCTACACCTTC. Translated, it gives CASTNANSNYGYTF.

This chain connects TRBV2 to TRBJ2-1; tentatively, D is TRBD2 (5 bases). Trimming cost V 8 bases and J 7 bases, with 15 bases left between them. The CDR3 is made up of 13 amino acids. Germline values: CDR1 SNHLY, CDR2 FYNNEI. The DNA of the CDR3 is TGTGCCAGCCTAGTTCTAGCTGGGAATGAGCAGTTCTTC. Translating gives CASLVLAGNEQFF. Full variable domain (outside the CDR3, taken from reference TRBV2 and TRBJ2-1): EPEVTQTPSHQVTQMGQEVILRCVPISNHLYFYWYRQILGQKVEFLVSFYNNEISEKSEIFDDQFSVERPDGSNFTLKIRSTKLEDSAMYFCASLVLAGNEQFFGPGTRLTVL.

The chain uses TRBV5-4 and TRBJ1-1, with a tentative D call TRBD1 (5 bases). Trimming cost V 1 base and J 0 bases, with 7 bases left between them. Germline CDR1 reads SGHNT; CDR2 reads YYREEE (reference sequence). The CDR3 has 14 residues. CDR3 nucleotide sequence: TGTGCCAGCAGCTTGCGGGGGATGAACACTGAAGCTTTCTTT. Residues: CASSLRGMNTEAFF.

The rearrangement uses TRBV5-6 and TRBJ1-1, with 10 nucleotides matching TRBD1. The CDR3 has 16 residues. The ends lost 2 bases at V and 0 bases at J; junction bases unmatched: 4. CDR1 is SGHDT, CDR2 YYEEEE, per germline. This CDR3 reads CASSLPGQGLNTEAFF. The CDR3 nucleotides read TGTGCCAGCAGCTTACCGGGACAGGGGTTGAACACTGAAGCTTTCTTT.

V gene TRBV5-4 combines with J gene TRBJ2-1, with 10 bases fitting TRBD2. Germline values: CDR1 SGHNT, CDR2 YYREEE (reference sequence). The CDR3 is 15 residues long. V gave up 2 bases and J gave up 6 bases; unmatched junction bases: 5. The CDR3 loop reads CASSFLSGGANEQFF. CDR3 bases: TGTGCCAGCAGCTTTCTAAGCGGGGGGGCCAATGAGCAGTTCTTC.